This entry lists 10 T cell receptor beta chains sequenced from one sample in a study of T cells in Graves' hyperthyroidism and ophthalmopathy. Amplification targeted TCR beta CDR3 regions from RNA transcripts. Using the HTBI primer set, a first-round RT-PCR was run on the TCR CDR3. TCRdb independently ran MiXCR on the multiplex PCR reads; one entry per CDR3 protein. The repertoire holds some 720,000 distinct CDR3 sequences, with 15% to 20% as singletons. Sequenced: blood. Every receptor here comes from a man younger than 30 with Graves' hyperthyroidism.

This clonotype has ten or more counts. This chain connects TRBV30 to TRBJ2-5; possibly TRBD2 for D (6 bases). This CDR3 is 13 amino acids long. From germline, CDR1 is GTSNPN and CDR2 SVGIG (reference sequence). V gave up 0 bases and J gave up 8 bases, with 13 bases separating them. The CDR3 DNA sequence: TGTGCCTGGAGTGTGGGGTGGGAGGTAACCCAGTACTTC. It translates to CAWSVGWEVTQYF.

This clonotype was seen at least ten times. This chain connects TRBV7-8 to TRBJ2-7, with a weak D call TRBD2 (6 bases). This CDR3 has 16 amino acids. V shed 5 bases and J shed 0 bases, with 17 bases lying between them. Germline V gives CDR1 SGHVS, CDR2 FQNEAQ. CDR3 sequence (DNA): TGTGCCAGCAGCCGCGAAGGGGACTCACGCTCCTACGAGCAGTACTTC. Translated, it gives CASSREGDSRSYEQYF.

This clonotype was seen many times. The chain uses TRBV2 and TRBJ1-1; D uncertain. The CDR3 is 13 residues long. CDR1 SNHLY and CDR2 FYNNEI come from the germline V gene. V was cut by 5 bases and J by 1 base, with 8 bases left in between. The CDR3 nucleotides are TGTGCCAGCAGTTTTGATCCGAACACTGAAGCTTTCTTT. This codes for CASSFDPNTEAFF.

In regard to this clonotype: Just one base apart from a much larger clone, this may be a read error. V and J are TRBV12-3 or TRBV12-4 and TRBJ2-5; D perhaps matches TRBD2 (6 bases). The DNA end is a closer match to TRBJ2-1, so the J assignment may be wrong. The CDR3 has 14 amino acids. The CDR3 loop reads CAISWRDFQETQFF. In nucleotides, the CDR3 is TGTGCCATCAGCTGGAGGGACTTCCAAGAGACCCAGTTCTTC.

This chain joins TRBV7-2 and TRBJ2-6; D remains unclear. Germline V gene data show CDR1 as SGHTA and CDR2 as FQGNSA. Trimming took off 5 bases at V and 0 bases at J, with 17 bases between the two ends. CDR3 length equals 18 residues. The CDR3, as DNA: TGTGCCAGCAGCCCCAGCAGGTGGGGAAGCTCTGGGGCCAACGTCCTGACTTTC. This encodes CASSPSRWGSSGANVLTF.

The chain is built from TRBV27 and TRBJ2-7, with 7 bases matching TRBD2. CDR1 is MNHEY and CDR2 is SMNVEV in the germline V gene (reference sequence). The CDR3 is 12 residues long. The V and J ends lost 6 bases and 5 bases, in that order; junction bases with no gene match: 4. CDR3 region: CASREGGNEQYF. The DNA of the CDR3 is TGTGCCAGCAGGGAGGGAGGGAACGAGCAGTACTTC.

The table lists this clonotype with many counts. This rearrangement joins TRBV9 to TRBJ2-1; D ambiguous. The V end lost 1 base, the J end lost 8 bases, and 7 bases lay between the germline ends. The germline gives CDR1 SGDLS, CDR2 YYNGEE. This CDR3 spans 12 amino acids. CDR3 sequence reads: CASSVQKYEQFF. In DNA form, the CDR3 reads TGTGCCAGCAGCGTACAGAAATATGAGCAGTTCTTC.

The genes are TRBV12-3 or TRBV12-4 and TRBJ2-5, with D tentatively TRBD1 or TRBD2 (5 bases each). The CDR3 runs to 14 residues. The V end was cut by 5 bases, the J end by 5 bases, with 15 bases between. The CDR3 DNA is TGTGCCAGCAGTGACGGGACGCTGGGGGAGACCCAGTACTTC. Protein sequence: CASSDGTLGETQYF.

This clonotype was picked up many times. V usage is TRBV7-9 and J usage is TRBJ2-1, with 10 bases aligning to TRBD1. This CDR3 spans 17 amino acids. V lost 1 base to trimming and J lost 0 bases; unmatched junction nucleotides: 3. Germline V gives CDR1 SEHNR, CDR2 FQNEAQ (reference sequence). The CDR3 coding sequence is TGTGCCAGCAGCTTAGAGAGGACAGGGGGCTCCTACAATGAGCAGTTCTTC. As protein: CASSLERTGGSYNEQFF.

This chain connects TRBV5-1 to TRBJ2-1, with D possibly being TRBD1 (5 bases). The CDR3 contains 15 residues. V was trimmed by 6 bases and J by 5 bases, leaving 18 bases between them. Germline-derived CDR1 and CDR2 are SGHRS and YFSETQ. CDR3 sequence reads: CASTSGQAGNNEQFF. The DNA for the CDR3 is TGCGCCAGCACTTCAGGCCAAGCAGGGAACAATGAGCAGTTCTTC.